The T cell receptor (beta chain) described here comes from a study of CD8+CD57+ T cells in acquired aplastic anemia. Turning to the study itself: Sorted CD4+ and CD8+ cells yielded roughly 3 ug of DNA on average. Study-wide results and limits: Twenty-nine shared CD8+ CDR3s appeared highly expressed within patients' immunodominant clones. Simpson's diversity of CD8+ cells was not significantly different in patients compared with controls.

This clonotype was counted a few times. The antigen remains unidentified. In patients chosen for sequencing, flow cytometry had shown CD8+CD57+ cell expansion. A severe acquired aplastic anemia diagnosis applied to all patients. The study profiled TCR beta VDJ and CDR3 using genomic DNA as template. A single record per CDR3 protein comes from TCRdb applying MiXCR to the reads. Found here are around 210,000 distinct CDR3 sequences, about 60% of them singletons; the top ten hold around 58%. Trimming shortened V by 10 bases and J by 2 bases, and 11 bases separated the two germline ends. The CDR3 totals 13 residues. Germline V CDR1 and CDR2: ENHRY, SYGVKD.

The receptor was isolated from a human donor with aplastic anemia. This chain links TRBV10-3 with TRBJ2-2, with D possibly being TRBD2 (6 bases). The sequencing sample was made of sorted CD4+, CD8+, or CD8+CD57+ T cells (not recorded which) from PBMCs. The DNA of the CDR3 is TGTGCCACCCTCGGGGGTAACACCGGGGAGCTGTTTTTT. It translates to CATLGGNTGELFF.